Below are 16 T cell receptor beta chains sequenced from a single sample in a study of blood T cell repertoires in COVID-19. Sequenced by immunoSEQ multiplex PCR; TCRdb stores in-frame clones only, minus some. Of about 170,000 clones in the sample, roughly 85% were seen once. The sample taken for sequencing was PBMCs or T cells enriched from blood (not recorded which). The receptors shown here come from a woman between 65 and 79 years old in a cohort exposed to, infected with or recovered from COVID-19 (not recorded which).

V usage is TRBV9 and J usage is TRBJ1-3; D unclear. The CDR3 length is 14 residues. Germline lookup yields CDR1 SGDLS and CDR2 YYNGEE. V lost 3 bases, J lost 0 bases, and 7 bases lay in between. The DNA of the CDR3 is TGTGCCAGCAGCGCCAGAATCTCTGGAAACACCATATATTTT. It specifies CASSARISGNTIYF.

V usage is TRBV2 and J usage is TRBJ2-4, with D possibly TRBD2 on 5 matching bases. With 8 bases removed from V and 1 base from J, the gap between germline ends came to 9 bases. CDR1 is SNHLY, CDR2 FYNNEI, per germline. There are 13 residues in the CDR3. CDR3 sequence reads: CASFGLAKNIQYF. The CDR3 nucleotides read TGTGCCAGCTTTGGACTGGCCAAAAACATTCAGTACTTC. Filled out from reference TRBV2 and TRBJ2-4, the complete variable domain reads EPEVTQTPSHQVTQMGQEVILRCVPISNHLYFYWYRQILGQKVEFLVSFYNNEISEKSEIFDDQFSVERPDGSNFTLKIRSTKLEDSAMYFCASFGLAKNIQYFGAGTRLSVL.

The chain uses TRBV12-3 or TRBV12-4 and TRBJ1-2; no clear D. The CDR3 consists of 12 residues. Trimming took 3 bases from V and 9 from J, leaving 11 bases between them. This CDR3 reads CASSFSGQSYTF. CDR3 DNA: TGTGCCAGCAGTTTTTCAGGTCAGAGCTACACCTTC.

This chain uses TRBV3-1 (or the pseudogene TRBV3-2) with TRBJ2-3, with D perhaps TRBD2 (5 bases). The germline CDR1 and CDR2 sequences are LGHDT and YNNKEL (reference sequence). The V gene lost 4 bases and the J gene lost 6 bases, with 14 bases spanning the gap. This CDR3 comprises 14 residues. The CDR3 DNA follows: TGTGCCAGCAGCCCCCGTGAGGGAATGGATACGCAGTATTTT. This sequence encodes CASSPREGMDTQYF.

The chain combines TRBV19 with TRBJ1-2; D not certain. Between the trimmed V and J ends, which lost 3 bases and 4 bases, there was a span of 12 bases. CDR3 length equals 14 residues. Germline V gene sequence: CDR1 LNHDA, CDR2 SQIVND (reference sequence). The CDR3 region is CASSMGGNLYGYTF. The DNA of the CDR3 is TGTGCCAGTAGTATGGGAGGTAATCTCTATGGCTACACCTTC. The variable domain in full, with the rest retrieved from reference TRBV19 and TRBJ1-2, is DGGITQSPKYLFRKEGQNVTLSCEQNLNHDAMYWYRQDPGQGLRLIYYSQIVNDFQKGDIAEGYSVSREKKESFPLTVTSAQKNPTAFYLCASSMGGNLYGYTFGSGTRLTVV.

This chain connects TRBV5-1 to TRBJ1-2; no clear D. The ends were cut back, 4 bases at V and 1 base at J, with 11 bases in the middle. The CDR3 contains 14 residues. In germline, CDR1 is SGHRS, CDR2 YFSETQ. The CDR3 loop reads CASSAQSGNYGYTF. DNA of the CDR3: TGCGCCAGCAGCGCTCAGTCTGGTAACTATGGCTACACCTTC. Looking up the rest from reference TRBV5-1 and TRBJ1-2 gives the full variable domain: KAGVTQTPRYLIKTRGQQVTLSCSPISGHRSVSWYQQTPGQGLQFLFEYFSETQRNKGNFPGRFSGRQFSNSRSEMNVSTLELGDSALYLCASSAQSGNYGYTFGSGTRLTVV.

The V gene is TRBV24-1, the J gene TRBJ2-1, with TRBD1 matching over 7 bases. CDR3 length: 16 residues. The germline V gene encodes CDR1 KGHDR and CDR2 SFDVKD. The V gene end was trimmed by 4 bases and the J gene end by 8 bases; junction bases not matched to a gene: 13. The CDR3 DNA reads as TGTGCCACCAGTGACCGGGACAGCCCCTTTTTGTATGAGCAGTTCTTC. This encodes CATSDRDSPFLYEQFF.

The chain combines TRBV6-1 with TRBJ1-5; tentatively, D is TRBD1 (5 bases). Trimming removed 2 bases from V and 1 base from J, with 12 bases in between. CDR1 is MNHNS and CDR2 is SASEGT in the germline V gene. CDR3 length: 16 amino acids. CDR3 sequence reads: CASSELQGASNQPQHF. In nucleotides, the CDR3 is TGTGCCAGCAGTGAATTGCAGGGTGCGAGCAATCAGCCCCAGCATTTT.

This chain uses TRBV7-3 with TRBJ2-7; 13 positions agree with TRBD2. The V segment lost 5 bases and the J segment 7 bases; nucleotides outside the gene matches: 8. This CDR3 has 15 amino acids. Germline assignment: CDR1 SGHTA and CDR2 FQGTGA. The CDR3 DNA sequence: TGTGCCAGCAGCCCCGGACTAGCGGGAGTGAGTGAGCAGTACTTC. Translated, it gives CASSPGLAGVSEQYF. Filled out from reference TRBV7-3 and TRBJ2-7, the complete variable domain reads GAGVSQTPSNKVTEKGKYVELRCDPISGHTALYWYRQSLGQGPEFLIYFQGTGAADDSGLPNDRFFAVRPEGSVSTLKIQRTERGDSAVYLCASSPGLAGVSEQYFGPGTRLTVT.

This clone has just a few counts. J is TRBJ1-1 and V is TRBV5-1, with 11 nucleotides matching TRBD1. The CDR3 length is 16 residues. Losses at the gene ends were 4 bases for V and 5 bases for J; bases not matched to a gene: 10. The germline V gene encodes CDR1 SGHRS and CDR2 YFSETQ. CDR3: CASSRGQGALVTEAFF. CDR3 bases: TGCGCCAGCAGCCGCGGACAGGGGGCCCTAGTAACTGAAGCTTTCTTT.

The chain links TRBV30 to TRBJ2-7; D might be TRBD1 (6 bases). Germline V gene data show CDR1 as GTSNPN and CDR2 as SVGIG (reference sequence). Trimming stripped 4 bases from V and 6 bases from J, with 19 bases between. The length of the CDR3 is 14 residues. CDR3 bases: TGTGCCTGGAATAAAAAACAGGGCCTGGGCGAGCAGTACTTC. The encoded protein is CAWNKKQGLGEQYF.

The chain is built from TRBV7-2 and TRBJ2-7, with D tentatively TRBD1 (5 bases). Germline assignment: CDR1 SGHTA and CDR2 FQGNSA. The CDR3 runs 14 residues. Trimming shortened V by 7 bases and J by 4 bases, and 17 bases separated the two germline ends. CDR3 sequence reads: CASTPVSGLYEQYF. CDR3 nucleotide sequence: TGTGCCAGCACCCCCGTCTCAGGGTTGTACGAGCAGTACTTC. The whole variable domain, remainder taken from reference TRBV7-2 and TRBJ2-7, is GAGVSQSPSNKVTEKGKDVELRCDPISGHTALYWYRQSLGQGLEFLIYFQGNSAPDKSGLPSDRFSAERTGGSVSTLTIQRTQQEDSAVYLCASTPVSGLYEQYFGPGTRLTVT.

V and J are TRBV7-9 and TRBJ2-5; 14 bases line up with TRBD2. The CDR3 is 16 residues long. In germline, CDR1 is SEHNR, CDR2 FQNEAQ (reference sequence). Losses at the gene ends were 3 bases for V and 2 bases for J; bases not matched to a gene: 2. The CDR3 reads CASSFGTSGRQETQYF. The DNA of the CDR3 is TGTGCCAGCAGCTTTGGGACTAGCGGGAGACAAGAGACCCAGTACTTC.

J is TRBJ2-3 and V is TRBV21-1; TRBD1 reflects the table's D call only, with no check against the DNA. TRBV21-1 is termed a pseudogene. The CDR3 spans 13 residues. The CDR3 sequence: CASSAGQLDTQYF. DNA for the CDR3: TGTGCCAGCAGCGCCGGACAGCTAGATACGCAGTATTTT.

V gene TRBV6-5 combines with J gene TRBJ2-7, with D perhaps TRBD2 (5 bases). This CDR3 region has 15 residues. With 2 bases removed from V and 6 bases from J, the gap between germline ends came to 17 bases. Germline V gene lookup returns CDR1 MNHEY and CDR2 SVGAGI. The CDR3 sequence: CASSYDPVASSEQYF. The CDR3 nucleotides read TGTGCCAGCAGTTACGACCCCGTGGCTAGCAGCGAGCAGTACTTC.

This rearrangement joins TRBV2 to TRBJ2-5; maybe TRBD2 (5 bases). This CDR3 is 13 amino acids long. The V and J ends lost 6 bases and 4 bases respectively, with 12 bases between them. The V gene's germline CDR1 is SNHLY and CDR2 FYNNEI. CDR3 bases: TGTGCCAGCAGGGAACTAGAGGGAGAGACCCAGTACTTC. This codes for CASRELEGETQYF.